The clone carrying this TCR beta chain was seen just once. Its target is not known. The V gene's germline CDR1 is LNHDA and CDR2 SQIVND (reference sequence). CDR3 length equals 15 residues. Between the trimmed V and J ends, which lost 5 bases and 4 bases, there was a span of 17 bases. These data belong to a study of shared clonotypes between healthy human individuals. Terminally differentiated effector memory CD45RA+ cells were left out of the naive CD8 fraction, which was CD45RO-negative and positively selected for CCR7. TCRdb's copy holds only in-frame clones and misses some; the assay was immunoSEQ multiplex PCR. Of approximately 600,000 clones listed, around 95% are singletons. The study, taken as a whole, reports: Measured sharing among donors was expected to vary with sequencing depth. When naive CD4 clonotypes were compared across a handful of donors, 4% to 5.5% were shared.

This TCR came from a woman aged 25 to 39 in good health. Sequencing was carried out using naive CD8+ T cells sorted from blood. This sequence joins TRBV19 and TRBJ1-1; D is ambiguous. CDR3 loop: CASSLTGVAGTEAFF. CDR3 DNA: TGTGCCAGTAGTCTAACCGGGGTAGCGGGCACTGAAGCTTTCTTT.